One and the same sample provided the 18 T cell receptor beta chains below, sequenced in a study of T cell changes during pregnancy in multiple sclerosis. Sequencing used immunoSEQ multiplex PCR; TCRdb keeps in-frame clones, though not all of them. The table records more than 9,000 clones, around 89% of them present only once. Here the sequenced sample was CD8+ T cells from peripheral blood mononuclear cells, taken in the first trimester of pregnancy. Receptors were obtained from a female donor in good health, enrolled as a control in a pregnancy study.

V usage is TRBV9 and J usage is TRBJ1-4, with 10 bases that match TRBD1. Germline V gives CDR1 SGDLS, CDR2 YYNGEE. The CDR3 covers 16 residues. V shed 4 bases and J 8 bases; nucleotides not matched to a gene: 11. The DNA for the CDR3 is TGTGCCAGCAGCACACCCGGGACAGGGGAGGTGGAAAAACTGTTTTTT. Its translation: CASSTPGTGEVEKLFF.

V usage is TRBV5-6 and J usage is TRBJ1-1; 10 bases agree with TRBD1. With V trimmed by 6 bases and J by 4 bases, 9 bases remained unmatched. The CDR3 consists of 15 residues. From germline, CDR1 is SGHDT and CDR2 YYEEEE. The CDR3 bases are TGTGCCAGCATTCCGGGACAGGGGTTTTTCACTGAAGCTTTCTTT. Its protein is CASIPGQGFFTEAFF.

The chain employs TRBV4-2 and TRBJ1-3; D ambiguous. The CDR3 is 15 amino acids. Germline lookup yields CDR1 LGHNA and CDR2 YNFKEQ. V gave up 4 bases and J gave up 2 bases, with 12 bases separating them. The CDR3 loop is CASSRTEEAGNTIYF. The CDR3 nucleotides are TGTGCCAGCAGCCGCACCGAAGAGGCTGGAAACACCATATATTTT.

As concerns this clone: The junction shows a germline mismatch at one end, possibly a read error. This sequence joins TRBV27 and TRBJ2-3; 9 positions agree with TRBD1. Germline V CDR1 and CDR2: MNHEY, SMNVEV (reference sequence). The CDR3 runs to 16 residues. CDR3: CASSLSRTGGTDTQYF. The CDR3 DNA reads as TGTGCCAGCAGTCTATCCCGGACAGGGGGCACAGATACGCAGTATTTT.

The chain uses TRBV7-2 and TRBJ1-1; TRBD1 matches 8 bases. The CDR3 length is 15 residues. Germline V CDR1 and CDR2: SGHTA, FQGNSA. Trimming cost V 7 bases and J 1 base; bases outside gene matches: 8. In nucleotides, the CDR3 is TGTGCCAGCATCCCTGACAGGGGCCGGAACACTGAAGCTTTCTTT. Encoded protein: CASIPDRGRNTEAFF.

The chain employs TRBV4-1 and TRBJ1-5; a possible D gene is TRBD1 (6 bases). The germline V and J ends were trimmed by 8 bases and 3 bases, with 11 bases remaining between them. Germline V lookup: CDR1 MGHRA, CDR2 YSYEKL. CDR3 length equals 13 residues. CDR3: CASRGDNNQPQHF. The CDR3 region has the DNA TGCGCCAGCCGAGGGGACAACAATCAGCCCCAGCATTTT.

The chain has TRBV19 and TRBJ2-7; no reliable D call. Trimming removed 1 base at V and 3 bases at J, with 7 bases between. The V gene's germline CDR1 is LNHDA and CDR2 SQIVND (reference sequence). CDR3 length: 13 residues. The CDR3 reads CASSIGPVYEQYF. The CDR3 bases are TGTGCCAGTAGTATAGGTCCAGTCTACGAGCAGTACTTC.

The chain carries TRBV9 and TRBJ1-2; D unclear. Germline V gene data show CDR1 as SGDLS and CDR2 as YYNGEE. V was trimmed by 4 bases and J by 2 bases, leaving 15 bases between them. This CDR3 has 15 amino acids. CDR3 in DNA: TGTGCCAGCAGCTCCCACTTCGAGGGAAACTATGGCTACACCTTC. As protein: CASSSHFEGNYGYTF.

The rearrangement uses TRBV13 and TRBJ2-2, with 9 nucleotides matching TRBD1. CDR1 is PRHDT and CDR2 is FYEKMQ in the germline V gene (reference sequence). CDR3 length: 15 amino acids. V was pared by 5 bases and J by 1 base, with 2 bases of the junction left unmatched. The DNA of the CDR3 is TGTGCCAGCAGCGGGGGACAGGGGAACACCGGGGAGCTGTTTTTT. Amino acid sequence: CASSGGQGNTGELFF.

This clone was seen a single time. V gene TRBV4-3 combines with J gene TRBJ2-3; TRBD2 is a possible D gene (5 bases). V lost 4 bases to trimming and J lost 0 bases, with 17 bases between them. Germline V CDR1 and CDR2: LGHNA, YSLEER. There are 17 residues in the CDR3. The CDR3 DNA reads as TGCGCCAGCAGCCGGTTGTTCCGGGGAACTAGCACAGATACGCAGTATTTT. Residues: CASSRLFRGTSTDTQYF.

The rearrangement uses TRBV6-6 and TRBJ2-2; D gene uncertain. The V gene lost 6 bases and the J gene lost 9 bases, with 8 bases spanning the gap. The length of the CDR3 is 11 residues. Germline CDR1 MNHNY, CDR2 SVGAGI (reference sequence). CDR3 bases: TGTGCCAGCAGCCGCGGTCGGGAGCTGTTTTTT. Translating gives CASSRGRELFF.

Written as DNA, the CDR3 is TGTGCCAGCAGCTTAGATCGAGCGGGGGGGCCAGAGACCCAGTACTTC. This codes for CASSLDRAGGPETQYF. The chain carries TRBV7-2 and TRBJ2-5; the match to TRBD2 covers 10 bases. The CDR3 runs 16 residues. V lost 1 base, J lost 4 bases, and 6 bases stayed unmatched. Germline V gene lookup returns CDR1 SGHTA and CDR2 FQGNSA.

In this sample, this clone turned up once. The rearrangement uses TRBV30 and TRBJ2-7, with D possibly being TRBD1 (5 bases). The CDR3 totals 14 residues. V lost 0 bases to trimming and J lost 2 bases, with 11 bases between them. CDR1 is GTSNPN and CDR2 is SVGIG in the germline V gene (reference sequence). CDR3 residues: CAWSVLPGPYEQYF. The CDR3 coding sequence is TGTGCCTGGAGTGTCCTTCCAGGGCCCTACGAGCAGTACTTC.

This chain uses TRBV19 with TRBJ2-7, with 8 bases fitting TRBD1. V shed 5 bases, J shed 4 bases, and the junction held 4 bases outside the gene matches. The CDR3 is made up of 13 amino acids. Germline V gene sequence: CDR1 LNHDA, CDR2 SQIVND (reference sequence). The CDR3 is CASSGQGRYEQYF. The DNA for the CDR3 is TGTGCCAGTAGTGGACAGGGTAGGTACGAGCAGTACTTC.

The V gene is TRBV4-1, the J gene TRBJ2-1; 10 bases align to TRBD1. V dropped 3 bases and J dropped 5; count of bases not matched to a gene: 4. The CDR3 runs to 15 residues. In germline, CDR1 is MGHRA, CDR2 YSYEKL. CDR3 bases: TGCGCCAGCAGCCAGGGGACAGGGGTAAACAATGAGCAGTTCTTC. Protein product: CASSQGTGVNNEQFF.

This clone was counted a single time. One end of the junction varies from germline; a read error may be responsible. The V and J genes are TRBV4-1 and TRBJ2-1, with 7 nucleotides matching TRBD2. The CDR3 is 17 amino acids. CDR1 and CDR2 from the germline V gene are MGHRA and YSYEKL. CDR3 in amino acids: CASSLRSLAVSSNEQFF. CDR3 bases: TGCGCCAGCAGCCTCCGATCGCTAGCGGTGTCCTCCAATGAGCAGTTCTTC.

The chain combines TRBV6-1 with TRBJ2-2; 8 bases are a match to TRBD2. Germline CDR1 and CDR2: MNHNS and SASEGT. The trim removed 10 bases at V and 5 bases at J, leaving 12 bases unmatched. The CDR3 extends over 15 amino acids. The chain's CDR3 is CATLLKTGGTGELFF. CDR3 coding DNA: TGTGCCACCCTTTTGAAGACGGGGGGGACCGGGGAGCTGTTTTTT.

The gene calls are TRBV9 and TRBJ1-1; 7 positions agree with TRBD1. Germline CDR1 is SGDLS and CDR2 is YYNGEE. V lost 0 bases, J lost 4 bases, and 9 bases stayed unmatched. The CDR3 spans 16 residues. The CDR3 reads CASSVERGGDGTEAFF. CDR3 nucleotides: TGTGCCAGCAGCGTAGAGAGAGGGGGCGATGGCACTGAAGCTTTCTTT.